The clone carrying this T cell receptor (beta chain) has a handful of counts. Its antigen remains unidentified. The source of the sample is a study of spatial heterogeneity in lung cancer. Study-wide background: The authors sequenced available follow-up PBMC samples, taken a median of roughly 2 years after resection. Averaged across combinations, each unique TCR and UMI pairing appeared more than ten times in raw reads, which were uncorrected.

Every individual TCR cDNA molecule carried its own unique molecular identifier, which allowed correction of PCR and sequencing errors. Using its own MiXCR run on the 5' RACE reads, TCRdb lists one record per CDR3 protein. The data contain some 120,000 distinct CDR3 sequences, 12% of them singletons. Study-level findings and limits: Compared with follow-up, resection was when ubiquitous expanded tumor TCRs appeared in blood more.

Noted time point: blood at routine non-recurrence follow-up after resection. The study sequenced unsorted whole RNA from tumor, nontumor lung or frozen PBMC. The material was PBMCs, obtained at follow-up. This TCR came from a male donor with early-stage non-small cell lung cancer.

This CDR3 is CASSERSNQPQHF. The CDR3 nucleotides read TGCGCCAGCAGCGAACGGAGCAATCAGCCCCAGCATTTT. The rearrangement uses TRBV5-1 and TRBJ1-5, with D unresolved. Looked up from germline, CDR1 is SGHRS and CDR2 is YFSETQ. V lost 4 bases, J lost 1 base, and 6 bases lay in between. The CDR3 has 13 residues.